These T cell receptor beta chains were read from a single sample in a study of CD8+CD57+ T cells in acquired aplastic anemia. TCRdb passed the reads through MiXCR, listing each CDR3 protein once. The data hold approximately 190,000 distinct CDR3 sequences, with 48% observed a single time. What was sequenced was sorted CD4+, CD8+, or CD8+CD57+ T cells (not recorded which) from PBMCs. The source is a human donor with aplastic anemia. Each CDR3 is given without its conserved first and last residue.

j_gene: TRBJ1-1; v_gene: TRBV20-1; len: 13; CDR3aa: SVPHQGGNSGEAF
j_gene: TRBJ1-1; v_gene: TRBV7-2; len: 13; CDR3aa: ASSFGSATNTEAF
j_gene: TRBJ2-7; v_gene: TRBV27; len: 14; CDR3aa: ASSLYALAGAPEQY
j_gene: TRBJ2-7; v_gene: TRBV20-1; len: 6; CDR3aa: SEGEQY
j_gene: TRBJ2-7; v_gene: TRBV7-2; len: 10; CDR3aa: ASSLQLVEQY
j_gene: TRBJ1-4; v_gene: TRBV25-1; len: 12; CDR3aa: ASSEWGQGEKLF
j_gene: TRBJ1-6; v_gene: TRBV20-1; len: 13; CDR3aa: SARAMGTGDSPLH
j_gene: TRBJ2-1; v_gene: TRBV29-1; len: 15; CDR3aa: SARALAGALLYNEQF
j_gene: TRBJ2-7; v_gene: TRBV24-1; len: 12; CDR3aa: ATSKGQESYEQY
j_gene: TRBJ1-3; v_gene: TRBV10-3; len: 13; CDR3aa: AIGSEPSSGNTIY
j_gene: TRBJ2-2; v_gene: TRBV20-1; len: 13; CDR3aa: SAASQAKNTGELF
j_gene: TRBJ2-1; v_gene: TRBV10-1; len: 12; CDR3aa: ASSGDRVGNEQF
j_gene: TRBJ2-7; v_gene: TRBV12-3/TRBV12-4; len: 12; CDR3aa: ASSWGDTAYEQY
j_gene: TRBJ2-3; v_gene: TRBV30; len: 11; CDR3aa: ASSAGTTDTQY
j_gene: TRBJ1-1; v_gene: TRBV7-2; len: 11; CDR3aa: ASLQARGTEAF
j_gene: TRBJ2-7; v_gene: TRBV6-1; len: 13; CDR3aa: ASNKRPSEGYEQY
j_gene: TRBJ1-1; v_gene: TRBV24-1; len: 10; CDR3aa: ATSDLDNLAF
j_gene: TRBJ1-6; v_gene: TRBV7-2; len: 12; CDR3aa: ASSLLGYGSPLH
j_gene: TRBJ1-5; v_gene: TRBV4-1; len: 13; CDR3aa: ASSQEFLLLQPQH
j_gene: TRBJ2-1; v_gene: TRBV11-1; len: 11; CDR3aa: ASSQRSADEQF
j_gene: TRBJ1-5; v_gene: TRBV19; len: 13; CDR3aa: ASSPLGAGNQPQH
j_gene: TRBJ1-2; v_gene: TRBV19; len: 10; CDR3aa: ASSRQGYGYT
j_gene: TRBJ2-5; v_gene: TRBV6-1; len: 11; CDR3aa: ASRPTGIETQY
j_gene: TRBJ2-3; v_gene: TRBV12-3/TRBV12-4; len: 15; CDR3aa: ASSLPGLAGSADTQY
j_gene: TRBJ1-1; v_gene: TRBV2; len: 11; CDR3aa: ATTQGANTEAF
j_gene: TRBJ2-7; v_gene: TRBV10-3; len: 9; CDR3aa: AISDREEQY
j_gene: TRBJ1-2; v_gene: TRBV29-1; len: 9; CDR3aa: SVEARDGYT
j_gene: TRBJ2-7; v_gene: TRBV9; len: 12; CDR3aa: ASKEERDPYEQY
j_gene: TRBJ2-7; v_gene: TRBV2; len: 12; CDR3aa: ASSEYGGVYEQY
j_gene: TRBJ2-7; v_gene: TRBV19; len: 11; CDR3aa: ASQPGGAYEQY
j_gene: TRBJ2-3; v_gene: TRBV6-1; len: 12; CDR3aa: ASTSGRATDTQY
j_gene: TRBJ2-7; v_gene: TRBV20-1; len: 11; CDR3aa: SASATGTGEQY